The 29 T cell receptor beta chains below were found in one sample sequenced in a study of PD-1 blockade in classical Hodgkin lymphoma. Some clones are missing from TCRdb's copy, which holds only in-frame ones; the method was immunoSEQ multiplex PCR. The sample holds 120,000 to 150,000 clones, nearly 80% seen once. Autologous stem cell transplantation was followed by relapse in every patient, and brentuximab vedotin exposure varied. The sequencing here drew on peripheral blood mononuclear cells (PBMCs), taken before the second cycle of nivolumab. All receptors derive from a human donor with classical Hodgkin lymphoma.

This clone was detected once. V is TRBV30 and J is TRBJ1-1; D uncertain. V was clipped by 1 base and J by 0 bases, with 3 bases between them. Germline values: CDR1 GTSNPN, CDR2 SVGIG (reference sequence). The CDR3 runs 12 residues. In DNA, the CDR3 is TGTGCCTGGAGTGCGGTGAACACTGAAGCTTTCTTT. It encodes CAWSAVNTEAFF.

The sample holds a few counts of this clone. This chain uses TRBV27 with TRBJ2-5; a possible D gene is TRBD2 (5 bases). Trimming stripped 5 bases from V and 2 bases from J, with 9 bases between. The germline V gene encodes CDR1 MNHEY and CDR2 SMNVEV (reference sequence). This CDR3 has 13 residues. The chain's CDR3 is CASSRGSQETQYF. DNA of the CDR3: TGTGCCAGCAGTCGGGGTTCACAAGAGACCCAGTACTTC.

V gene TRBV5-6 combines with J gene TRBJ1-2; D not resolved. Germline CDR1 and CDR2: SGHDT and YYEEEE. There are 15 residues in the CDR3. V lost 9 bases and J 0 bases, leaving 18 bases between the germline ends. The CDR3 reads CATSSRRTANYGYTF. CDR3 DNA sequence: TGTGCCACCAGTAGCAGGAGGACTGCTAACTATGGCTACACCTTC.

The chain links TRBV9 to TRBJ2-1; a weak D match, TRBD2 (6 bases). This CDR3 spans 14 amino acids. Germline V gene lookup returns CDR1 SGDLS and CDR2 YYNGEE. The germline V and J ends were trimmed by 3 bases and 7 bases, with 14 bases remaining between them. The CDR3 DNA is TGTGCCAGCAGCGCCCGGGACTCCCGGAATGAGCAGTTCTTC. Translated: CASSARDSRNEQFF.

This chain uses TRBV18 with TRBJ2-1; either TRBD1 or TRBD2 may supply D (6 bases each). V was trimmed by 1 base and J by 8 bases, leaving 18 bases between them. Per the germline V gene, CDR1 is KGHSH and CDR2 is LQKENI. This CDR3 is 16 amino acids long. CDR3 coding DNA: TGTGCCAGCTCACCACTAGCGGTACCCGGGGGCTATGAGCAGTTCTTC. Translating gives CASSPLAVPGGYEQFF.

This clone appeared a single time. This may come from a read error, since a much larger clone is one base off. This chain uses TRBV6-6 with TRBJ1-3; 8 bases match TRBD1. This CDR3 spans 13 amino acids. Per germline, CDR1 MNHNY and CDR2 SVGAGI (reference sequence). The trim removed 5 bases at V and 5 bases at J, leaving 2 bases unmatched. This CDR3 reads CASSDRGRNTIYF. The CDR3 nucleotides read TGTGCCAGCAGTGACAGGGGAAGAAACACCATATATTTT.

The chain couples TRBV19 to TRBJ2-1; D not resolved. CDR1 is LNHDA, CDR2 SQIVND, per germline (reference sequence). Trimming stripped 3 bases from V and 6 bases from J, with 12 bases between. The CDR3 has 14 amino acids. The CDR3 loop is CASSILLIGNEQFF. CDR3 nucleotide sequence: TGTGCCAGTAGTATTCTACTCATAGGCAATGAGCAGTTCTTC.

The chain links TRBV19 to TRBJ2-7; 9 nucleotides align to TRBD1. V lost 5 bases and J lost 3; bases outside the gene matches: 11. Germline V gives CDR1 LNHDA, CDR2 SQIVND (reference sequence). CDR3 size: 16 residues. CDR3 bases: TGTGCCAGTAGTCCCGGACAGGGGCCGTTGCACTACGAGCAGTACTTC. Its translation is CASSPGQGPLHYEQYF.

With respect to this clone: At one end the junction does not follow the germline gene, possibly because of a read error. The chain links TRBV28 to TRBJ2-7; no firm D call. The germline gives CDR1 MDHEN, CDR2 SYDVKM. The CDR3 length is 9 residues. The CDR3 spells CASSLSFPF. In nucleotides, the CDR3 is TGTGCCAGCAGTTTAAGTTTCCCTTTC. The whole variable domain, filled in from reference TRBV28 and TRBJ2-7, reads DVKVTQSSRYLVKRTGEKVFLECVQDMDHENMFWYRQDPGLGLRLIYFSYDVKMKEKGDIPEGYSVSREKKERFSLILESASTNQTSMYLCASSLSFPFGPGTRLTVT.

This CDR3 reads CASSIRIRHNEQFF. In DNA, the CDR3 is TGTGCCAGTAGTATCCGGATCCGCCACAATGAGCAGTTCTTC. The J gene is TRBJ2-1, the V gene TRBV19; D remains unclear. V lost 3 bases to trimming and J lost 5 bases, with 11 bases between them. Germline V gene data show CDR1 as LNHDA and CDR2 as SQIVND (reference sequence). The CDR3 consists of 14 residues. The entire variable domain, with the rest obtained from reference TRBV19 and TRBJ2-1, is as follows: DGGITQSPKYLFRKEGQNVTLSCEQNLNHDAMYWYRQDPGQGLRLIYYSQIVNDFQKGDIAEGYSVSREKKESFPLTVTSAQKNPTAFYLCASSIRIRHNEQFFGPGTRLTVL.

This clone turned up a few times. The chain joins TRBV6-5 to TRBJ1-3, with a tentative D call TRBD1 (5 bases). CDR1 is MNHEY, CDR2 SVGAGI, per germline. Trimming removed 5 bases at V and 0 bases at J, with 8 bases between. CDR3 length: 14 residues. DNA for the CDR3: TGTGCCAGCAGTCGACAGAACTCTGGAAACACCATATATTTT. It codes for CASSRQNSGNTIYF.

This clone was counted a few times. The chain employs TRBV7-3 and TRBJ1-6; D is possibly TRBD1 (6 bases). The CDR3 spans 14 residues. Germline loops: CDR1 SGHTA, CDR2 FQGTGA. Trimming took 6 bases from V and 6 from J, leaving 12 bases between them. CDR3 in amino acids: CASSLQGPNSPLHF. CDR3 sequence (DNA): TGTGCCAGCAGTTTACAGGGTCCTAATTCACCCCTCCACTTT. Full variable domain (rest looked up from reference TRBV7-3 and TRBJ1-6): GAGVSQTPSNKVTEKGKYVELRCDPISGHTALYWYRQSLGQGPEFLIYFQGTGAADDSGLPNDRFFAVRPEGSVSTLKIQRTERGDSAVYLCASSLQGPNSPLHFGNGTRLTVT.

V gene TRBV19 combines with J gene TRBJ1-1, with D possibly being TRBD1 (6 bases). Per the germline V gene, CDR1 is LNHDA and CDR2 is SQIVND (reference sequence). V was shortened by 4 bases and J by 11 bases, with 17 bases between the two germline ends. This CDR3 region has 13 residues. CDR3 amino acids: CASSRGGQNYAFF. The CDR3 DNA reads TGTGCCAGTAGTAGGGGGGGCCAGAATTACGCTTTCTTT.

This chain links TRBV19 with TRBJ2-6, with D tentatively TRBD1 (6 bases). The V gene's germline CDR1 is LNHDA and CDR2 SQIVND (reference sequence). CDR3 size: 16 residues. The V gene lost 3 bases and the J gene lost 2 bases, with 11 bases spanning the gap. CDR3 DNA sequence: TGTGCCAGTAGTATTGGGCCAGGGGCTGGGGCCAACGTCCTGACTTTC. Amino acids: CASSIGPGAGANVLTF. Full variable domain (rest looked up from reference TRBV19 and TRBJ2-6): DGGITQSPKYLFRKEGQNVTLSCEQNLNHDAMYWYRQDPGQGLRLIYYSQIVNDFQKGDIAEGYSVSREKKESFPLTVTSAQKNPTAFYLCASSIGPGAGANVLTFGAGSRLTVL.

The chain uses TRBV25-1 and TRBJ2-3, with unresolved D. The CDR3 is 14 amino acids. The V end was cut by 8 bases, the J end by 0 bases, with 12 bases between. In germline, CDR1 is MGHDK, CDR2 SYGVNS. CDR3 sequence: CASEDGSSTDTQYF. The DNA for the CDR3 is TGTGCCAGCGAAGACGGTTCTAGCACAGATACGCAGTATTTT.

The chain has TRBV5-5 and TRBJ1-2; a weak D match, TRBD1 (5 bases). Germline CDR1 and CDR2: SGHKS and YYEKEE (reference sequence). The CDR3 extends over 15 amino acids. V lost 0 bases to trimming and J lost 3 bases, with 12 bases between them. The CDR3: CASSLVGGVDYGYTF. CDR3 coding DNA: TGTGCCAGCAGCTTGGTCGGAGGGGTTGACTATGGCTACACCTTC.

CDR3 sequence reads: CASTGQGVGNQPQHF. The DNA for the CDR3 is TGTGCCAGCACCGGACAGGGGGTTGGTAATCAGCCCCAGCATTTT. The rearrangement uses TRBV6-1 and TRBJ1-5; TRBD1 aligns across 10 bases. CDR3 length: 15 residues. Germline V gives CDR1 MNHNS, CDR2 SASEGT. Trimming removed 7 bases from V and 4 bases from J; junction bases left unmatched: 7.

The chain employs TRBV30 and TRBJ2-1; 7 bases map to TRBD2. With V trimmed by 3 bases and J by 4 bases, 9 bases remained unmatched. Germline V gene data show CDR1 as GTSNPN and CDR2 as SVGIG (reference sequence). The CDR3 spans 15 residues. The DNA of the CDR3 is TGTGCCTGGAGAGGGGACTATTCGGATTACAATGAGCAGTTCTTC. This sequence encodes CAWRGDYSDYNEQFF.

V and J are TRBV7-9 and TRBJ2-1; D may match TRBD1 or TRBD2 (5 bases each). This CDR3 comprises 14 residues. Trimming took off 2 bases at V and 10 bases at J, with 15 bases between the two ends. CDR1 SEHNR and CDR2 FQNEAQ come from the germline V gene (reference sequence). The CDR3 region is CASSLPARDEEQFF. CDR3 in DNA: TGTGCCAGCAGCTTACCGGCACGGGACGAAGAGCAGTTCTTC.

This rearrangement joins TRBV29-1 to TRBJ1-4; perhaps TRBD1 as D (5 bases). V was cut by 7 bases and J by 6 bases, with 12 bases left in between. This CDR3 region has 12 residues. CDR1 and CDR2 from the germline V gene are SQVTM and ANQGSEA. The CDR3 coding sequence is TGCAGCGGGGGGGAACGCCATGAAAAACTGTTTTTT. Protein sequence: CSGGERHEKLFF.

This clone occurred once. CDR3 nucleotide sequence: TGCAGCGTACGTCGCCGCAGGGACGGGGGCTACACCTTC. Translated, it gives CSVRRRRDGGYTF. The chain uses TRBV29-1 and TRBJ1-2, with a tentative D call TRBD1 (5 bases). Germline V gene sequence: CDR1 SQVTM, CDR2 ANQGSEA. This CDR3 is 13 amino acids long. With 6 bases removed from V and 8 bases from J, the gap between germline ends came to 19 bases. Full variable domain (outside the CDR3, taken from reference TRBV29-1 and TRBJ1-2): SAVISQKPSRDICQRGTSLTIQCQVDSQVTMMFWYRQQPGQSLTLIATANQGSEATYESGFVIDKFPISRPNLTFSTLTVSNMSPEDSSIYLCSVRRRRDGGYTFGSGTRLTVV.

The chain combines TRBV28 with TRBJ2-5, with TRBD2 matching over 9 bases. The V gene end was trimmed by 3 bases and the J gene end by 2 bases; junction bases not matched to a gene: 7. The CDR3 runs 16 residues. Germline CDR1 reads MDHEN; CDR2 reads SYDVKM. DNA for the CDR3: TGTGCCAGCAGTTTGTCTGCGGGAGGGCGGCAAGAGACCCAGTACTTC. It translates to CASSLSAGGRQETQYF.

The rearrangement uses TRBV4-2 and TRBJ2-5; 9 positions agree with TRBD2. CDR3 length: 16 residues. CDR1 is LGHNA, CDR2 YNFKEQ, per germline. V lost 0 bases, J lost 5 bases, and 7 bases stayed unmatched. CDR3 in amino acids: CASSQEGGGARETQYF. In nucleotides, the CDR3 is TGTGCCAGCAGCCAAGAGGGCGGGGGGGCGAGGGAGACCCAGTACTTC.

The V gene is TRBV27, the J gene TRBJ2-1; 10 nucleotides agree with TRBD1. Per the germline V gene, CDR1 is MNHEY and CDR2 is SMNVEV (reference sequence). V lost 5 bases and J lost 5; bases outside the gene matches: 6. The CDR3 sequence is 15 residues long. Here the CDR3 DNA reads TGTGCCAGCAGTAAATGGACAGGGGGTAACAATGAGCAGTTCTTC. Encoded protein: CASSKWTGGNNEQFF.

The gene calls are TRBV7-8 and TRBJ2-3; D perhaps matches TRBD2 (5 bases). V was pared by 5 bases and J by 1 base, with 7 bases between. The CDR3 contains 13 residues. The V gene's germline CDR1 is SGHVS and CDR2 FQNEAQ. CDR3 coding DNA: TGTGCCAGCAGCATTAGCGGCACAGATACGCAGTATTTT. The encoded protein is CASSISGTDTQYF.

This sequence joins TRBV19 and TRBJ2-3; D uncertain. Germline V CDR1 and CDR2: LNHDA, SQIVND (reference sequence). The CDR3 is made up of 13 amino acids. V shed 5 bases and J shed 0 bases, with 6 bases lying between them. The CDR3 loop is CASSSDSTDTQYF. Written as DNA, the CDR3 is TGTGCCAGTAGTTCCGACAGCACAGATACGCAGTATTTT. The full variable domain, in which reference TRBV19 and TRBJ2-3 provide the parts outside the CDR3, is DGGITQSPKYLFRKEGQNVTLSCEQNLNHDAMYWYRQDPGQGLRLIYYSQIVNDFQKGDIAEGYSVSREKKESFPLTVTSAQKNPTAFYLCASSSDSTDTQYFGPGTRLTVL.

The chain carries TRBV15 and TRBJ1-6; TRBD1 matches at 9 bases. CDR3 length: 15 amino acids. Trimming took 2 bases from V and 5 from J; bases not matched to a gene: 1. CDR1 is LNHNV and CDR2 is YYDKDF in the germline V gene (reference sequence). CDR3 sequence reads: CATSRRTGDNSPLHF. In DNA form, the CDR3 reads TGTGCCACCAGCAGACGGACAGGGGATAATTCACCCCTCCACTTT.

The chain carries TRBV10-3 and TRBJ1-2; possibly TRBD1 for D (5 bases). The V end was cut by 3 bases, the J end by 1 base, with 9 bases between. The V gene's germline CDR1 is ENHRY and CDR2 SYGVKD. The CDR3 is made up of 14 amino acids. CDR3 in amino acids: CAISDREINYGYTF. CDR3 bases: TGTGCCATCAGTGACAGGGAAATTAACTATGGCTACACCTTC.

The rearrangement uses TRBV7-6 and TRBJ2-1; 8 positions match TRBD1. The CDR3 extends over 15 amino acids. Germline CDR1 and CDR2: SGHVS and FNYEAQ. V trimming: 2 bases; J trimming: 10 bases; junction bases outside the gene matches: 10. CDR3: CASSLSGGLTGEQFF. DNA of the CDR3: TGTGCCAGCAGCTTATCAGGGGGCCTGACGGGGGAGCAGTTCTTC.